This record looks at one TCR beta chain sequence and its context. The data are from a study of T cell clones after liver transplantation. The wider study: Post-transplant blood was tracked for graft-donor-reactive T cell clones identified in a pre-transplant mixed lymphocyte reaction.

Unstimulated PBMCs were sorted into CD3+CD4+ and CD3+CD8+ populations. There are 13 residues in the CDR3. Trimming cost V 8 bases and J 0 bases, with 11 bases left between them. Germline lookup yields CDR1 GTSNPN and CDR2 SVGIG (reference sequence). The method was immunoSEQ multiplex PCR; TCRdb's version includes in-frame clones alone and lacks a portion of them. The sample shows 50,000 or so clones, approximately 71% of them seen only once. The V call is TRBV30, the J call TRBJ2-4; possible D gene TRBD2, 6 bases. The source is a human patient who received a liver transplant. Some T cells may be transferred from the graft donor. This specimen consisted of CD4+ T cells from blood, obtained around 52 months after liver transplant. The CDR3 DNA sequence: TGTGCCGTCCGGGGGTTAGCCAAAAACATTCAGTACTTC. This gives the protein CAVRGLAKNIQYF.